Presented here are 10 T cell receptor beta chains from one specimen sequenced in a study of blood T cells in healthy people across ages. The second PCR ran roughly 6 to 11 cycles with a sample-barcoded 5' primer and J-beta primers. Each CDR3 protein gets one entry after TCRdb re-called the 5' RACE reads with MiXCR. The top ten hold under 25% of the sample, which has some 1.8 million distinct CDR3 sequences, roughly 43% seen once. Sequences were obtained from blood. Receptor source: a human donor in good health.

The rearrangement links TRBV29-1 to TRBJ2-7, with TRBD2 as a possible D gene (6 bases). The ends were cut back, 3 bases at V and 3 bases at J, with 12 bases in the middle. Germline V gene data show CDR1 as SQVTM and CDR2 as ANQGSEA. The CDR3 extends over 13 amino acids. For the CDR3, the DNA is TGCAGCGTTGAGACTAGGGAGAACTACGAGCAGTACTTC. It specifies CSVETRENYEQYF.

This clonotype was recorded a few times. CDR3 sequence reads: CASSLGPTGIANYGYTF. CDR3 nucleotide sequence: TGTGCCAGCAGCTTAGGTCCAACAGGGATAGCTAACTATGGCTACACCTTC. The chain combines TRBV7-2 with TRBJ1-2, with D tentatively TRBD1 (6 bases). Germline loops: CDR1 SGHTA, CDR2 FQGNSA. The CDR3 is made up of 17 amino acids. Trimming cost V 1 base and J 0 bases, with 15 bases left between them.

This clonotype has just a few counts. The gene calls are TRBV6-5 and TRBJ1-2; tentatively, D is TRBD1 (6 bases). Trimming left V 6 bases short and J 4 bases short, with 15 bases between. Germline values: CDR1 MNHEY, CDR2 SVGAGI. The CDR3 is 14 residues long. Here the CDR3 DNA reads TGTGCCAGCAGCGACCCTCAGGGGATCTATGGCTACACCTTC. This gives the protein CASSDPQGIYGYTF.

The chain is built from TRBV9 and TRBJ2-3; D possibly corresponds to TRBD1 (7 bases). The CDR3 extends over 17 amino acids. Germline V lookup: CDR1 SGDLS, CDR2 YYNGEE. V was pared by 3 bases and J by 9 bases, with 26 bases between. The DNA of the CDR3 is TGTGCCAGCAGCGAGGGGGATCCGGAGGGGGCCAGATGGACGCAGTATTTT. As protein: CASSEGDPEGARWTQYF.

The chain employs TRBV29-1 and TRBJ2-5, with TRBD2 matching 14 bases. The J call is uncertain, as TRBJ2-7 better fits the DNA end. The germline V gene encodes CDR1 SQVTM and CDR2 ANQGSEA. The CDR3 runs to 16 residues. The CDR3 loop is CSVSGTSGGYDYEQYF. CDR3 coding DNA: TGCAGCGTGAGCGGGACTAGCGGGGGATATGACTACGAGCAGTACTTC.

The chain couples TRBV6-5 to TRBJ2-7; D may be TRBD1 (6 bases). Trimming removed 0 bases from V and 0 bases from J, with 12 bases in between. The germline V gene encodes CDR1 MNHEY and CDR2 SVGAGI. The CDR3 loop spans 16 amino acids. The CDR3 loop reads CASSYSQGQTSYEQYF. The CDR3, as DNA: TGTGCCAGCAGTTACTCACAAGGACAGACCTCCTACGAGCAGTACTTC.

The gene calls are TRBV20-1 and TRBJ1-5, with unresolved D. Germline loops: CDR1 DFQATT, CDR2 SNEGSKA (reference sequence). The CDR3 is 13 amino acids. The germline V and J ends were trimmed by 2 bases and 5 bases, with 10 bases remaining between them. CDR3 region: CSARRTADQPQHF. The CDR3 nucleotides read TGCAGTGCTAGAAGGACGGCCGATCAGCCCCAGCATTTT.

This clonotype was seen a handful of times. The CDR3 DNA follows: TGTGCCAGCAGCCCTGGACTCCCGGGCTCCTACAATGAGCAGTTCTTC. Its translation is CASSPGLPGSYNEQFF. V gene TRBV7-3 combines with J gene TRBJ2-1; the D gene is possibly TRBD2 (5 bases). The CDR3 is made up of 16 amino acids. Trimming pared 5 bases from V and 0 bases from J, leaving 14 bases between. The germline CDR1 and CDR2 sequences are SGHTA and FQGTGA.

J is TRBJ1-1 and V is TRBV7-9; no clear D. V gave up 5 bases and J gave up 7 bases, with 17 bases separating them. Germline CDR1 SEHNR, CDR2 FQNEAQ (reference sequence). The CDR3 spans 14 residues. The CDR3 is CASSLIMGGGEAFF. In nucleotides, the CDR3 is TGTGCCAGCAGCCTAATCATGGGTGGTGGTGAAGCTTTCTTT.

The rearrangement joins TRBV5-6 to TRBJ1-2, with 11 bases lining up with TRBD1. The germline V gene has CDR1 SGHDT and CDR2 YYEEEE. CDR3 size: 15 residues. Trimming cost V 0 bases and J 8 bases; bases outside gene matches: 6. CDR3 residues: CASSLGLGTGGGYTF. CDR3 sequence (DNA): TGTGCCAGCAGCTTGGGCCTCGGGACAGGGGGAGGCTACACCTTC.